The 15 T cell receptor beta chains below were found in one sample sequenced in a study of T-cell reconstitution after alpha-beta-depleted transplantation in children. Researchers prepared the TCRbeta library using unique molecular identifiers, the study reports. A single record per CDR3 protein comes from TCRdb applying MiXCR to the PCR reads. The table has about 980,000 distinct CDR3 sequences, 25% to 35% seen once. The sample consisted of PBMCs, mostly from graft donor cells, taken 360 days after TCRalphabeta/CD19-depleted stem cell transplant. The origin of the receptors is a boy under two years old who had a stem cell transplant for SCID, so the T cells may come from the graft donor.

This clonotype was counted only a few times. This chain links TRBV5-1 with TRBJ2-1; 7 positions agree with TRBD1. The CDR3 extends over 17 amino acids. Per the germline V gene, CDR1 is SGHRS and CDR2 is YFSETQ. V shed 4 bases, J shed 5 bases, and the junction held 15 bases outside the gene matches. The CDR3 sequence: CASSMVAGGYGHNEQFF. CDR3 coding DNA: TGCGCCAGCAGCATGGTCGCAGGGGGATATGGACACAATGAGCAGTTCTTC.

The chain joins TRBV5-1 to TRBJ2-1; TRBD2 aligns across 7 bases. Germline CDR1 reads SGHRS; CDR2 reads YFSETQ. Trimming removed 0 bases from V and 4 bases from J; junction bases left unmatched: 4. The CDR3 is 15 amino acids. Here the CDR3 DNA reads TGCGCCAGCAGCTTGGGCGCGGGGGAGTACAATGAGCAGTTCTTC. Its protein is CASSLGAGEYNEQFF.

This chain connects TRBV7-9 to TRBJ2-5; 7 bases line up with TRBD2. Germline CDR1 reads SEHNR; CDR2 reads FQNEAQ (reference sequence). The CDR3 sequence is 15 residues long. V shed 5 bases and J 5 bases; nucleotides not matched to a gene: 11. The CDR3 loop is CASSLALEGGETQYF. The CDR3 nucleotides read TGTGCCAGCAGCCTTGCTCTCGAGGGAGGGGAGACCCAGTACTTC.

This clonotype was found a few times. CDR3 loop: CASSLTPLHEQYF. CDR3 nucleotides: TGTGCCAGCAGTTTAACGCCACTTCACGAGCAGTACTTC. The chain uses TRBV27 and TRBJ2-7; no definite D call. The CDR3 runs to 13 residues. The V end lost 2 bases, the J end lost 5 bases, and 10 bases lay between the germline ends. The germline V gene encodes CDR1 MNHEY and CDR2 SMNVEV (reference sequence).

This clonotype was seen a few times. This sequence joins TRBV9 and TRBJ1-1; D call uncertain. CDR3 length: 13 residues. The V end was cut by 0 bases, the J end by 4 bases, with 7 bases between. Germline CDR1 SGDLS, CDR2 YYNGEE. The CDR3 nucleotides are TGTGCCAGCAGCGTAGGTCCGAGCACTGAAGCTTTCTTT. This codes for CASSVGPSTEAFF.

This clonotype was picked up a small number of times. The rearrangement links TRBV12-3 or TRBV12-4 to TRBJ2-5, with TRBD1 matching 8 bases. The V and J ends lost 5 bases and 0 bases, in that order; junction bases with no gene match: 11. This CDR3 has 17 amino acids. The CDR3 sequence: CASSTRQGSSYQETQYF. In nucleotides, the CDR3 is TGTGCCAGCAGTACCCGACAGGGGTCGTCGTACCAAGAGACCCAGTACTTC.

This clonotype has only a few counts. V gene TRBV12-3 or TRBV12-4 combines with J gene TRBJ2-2; 7 bases are a match to TRBD1. The CDR3 runs 15 residues. The trim removed 4 bases at V and 4 bases at J, leaving 6 bases unmatched. This CDR3 is CASSSDRSSTGELFF. The CDR3 bases are TGTGCCAGCAGTTCGGACAGGTCCTCCACCGGGGAGCTGTTTTTT.

This clonotype has more than one count but fewer than ten. The chain links TRBV12-3 or TRBV12-4 to TRBJ2-5; no clear D gene. V was cut by 6 bases and J by 5 bases, with 16 bases left in between. The CDR3 sequence is 14 residues long. CDR3 coding DNA: TGTGCCAGCAGGAAAGACACTCTAGGCGAGACCCAGTACTTC. Residues: CASRKDTLGETQYF.

In its sample, this clonotype was seen many times. This rearrangement joins TRBV4-1 to TRBJ2-5; 8 positions agree with TRBD1. This CDR3 region has 14 residues. In germline, CDR1 is MGHRA, CDR2 YSYEKL. V was pared by 8 bases and J by 3 bases, with 8 bases of the junction left unmatched. CDR3 bases: TGCGCCAGCGGACAGGGTGGAGCGAAAGAGACCCAGTACTTC. Translation gives CASGQGGAKETQYF.

The chain uses TRBV20-1 and TRBJ2-7; D gene unclear. Deletions cut 0 bases from V and 7 bases from J, with 10 bases between. This CDR3 contains 12 residues. Germline lookup yields CDR1 DFQATT and CDR2 SNEGSKA (reference sequence). CDR3 sequence reads: CSARDLFREQYF. The CDR3, as DNA: TGCAGTGCTAGAGACCTTTTCAGGGAGCAGTACTTC.

J is TRBJ1-2 and V is TRBV4-3, with TRBD1 matching 8 bases. Germline values: CDR1 LGHNA, CDR2 YSLEER. V shed 4 bases, J shed 8 bases, and the junction held 9 bases outside the gene matches. The CDR3 is 14 residues long. Here the CDR3 reads CASSPRTGSGGYTF. CDR3 DNA sequence: TGCGCCAGCAGCCCCCGGACAGGGTCTGGCGGCTACACCTTC.

V usage is TRBV29-1 and J usage is TRBJ2-7; perhaps TRBD1 as D (6 bases). The CDR3 totals 13 residues. V was cut by 6 bases and J by 4 bases, with 16 bases left in between. Germline loops: CDR1 SQVTM, CDR2 ANQGSEA. The CDR3 region is CSVATGSGYEQYF. For the CDR3, the DNA is TGCAGCGTCGCGACAGGCTCGGGTTACGAGCAGTACTTC.

V and J are TRBV4-1 and TRBJ1-1; 12 bases match TRBD1. V lost 1 base to trimming and J lost 1 base; unmatched junction nucleotides: 4. The CDR3 runs to 17 residues. CDR1 and CDR2 (germline): MGHRA, YSYEKL. The CDR3 sequence is CASSQGGQGAKNTEAFF. The CDR3 region has the DNA TGCGCCAGCAGCCAAGGGGGACAGGGGGCGAAGAACACTGAAGCTTTCTTT.

This clonotype was detected a few times. The V and J genes are TRBV9 and TRBJ2-3, with 9 bases matching TRBD2. CDR1 and CDR2 (germline): SGDLS, YYNGEE. This CDR3 has 15 residues. Trimming removed 3 bases from V and 13 bases from J; junction bases left unmatched: 15. The CDR3: CASSAHGQSGGREYF. CDR3 in DNA: TGTGCCAGCAGCGCCCACGGACAAAGCGGGGGGAGGGAGTATTTT. Full variable domain (missing parts from reference TRBV9 and TRBJ2-3): DSGVTQTPKHLITATGQRVTLRCSPRSGDLSVYWYQQSLDQGLQFLIQYYNGEERAKGNILERFSAQQFPDLHSELNLSSLELGDSALYFCASSAHGQSGGREYFGPGTRLTVL.

The rearrangement joins TRBV4-3 to TRBJ2-1, with TRBD1 identical over 9 bases. Per germline, CDR1 LGHNA and CDR2 YSLEER. Losses at the gene ends were 0 bases for V and 8 bases for J; bases not matched to a gene: 2. CDR3 length: 14 residues. CDR3 residues: CASSQDWDRDEQFF. As DNA, the CDR3 is TGCGCCAGCAGCCAAGATTGGGACAGGGATGAGCAGTTCTTC.